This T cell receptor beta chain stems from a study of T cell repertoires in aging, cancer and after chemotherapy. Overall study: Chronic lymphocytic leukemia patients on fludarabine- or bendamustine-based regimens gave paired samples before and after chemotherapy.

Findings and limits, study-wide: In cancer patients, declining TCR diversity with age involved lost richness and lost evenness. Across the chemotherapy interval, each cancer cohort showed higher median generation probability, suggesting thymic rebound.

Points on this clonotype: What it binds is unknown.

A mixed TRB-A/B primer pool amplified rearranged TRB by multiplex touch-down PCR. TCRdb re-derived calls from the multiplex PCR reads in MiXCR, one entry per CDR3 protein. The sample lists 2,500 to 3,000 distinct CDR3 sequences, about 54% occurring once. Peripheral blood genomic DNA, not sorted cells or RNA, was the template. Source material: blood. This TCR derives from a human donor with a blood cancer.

The CDR3 DNA is TGTGCCAGCAGCCTCAGAGGGACTAGTAAGCCCCTCACAGAGACCCAGTACTTC. Its protein product is CASSLRGTSKPLTETQYF. V is TRBV7-2 and J is TRBJ2-5, with 8 bases aligning to TRBD2. The CDR3 runs 18 residues. Per germline, CDR1 SGHTA and CDR2 FQGNSA. The junction had 18 bases not matched to a gene; V was cut back by 5 bases and J by 4 bases.